This T cell receptor beta chain derives from a study of T cell changes during pregnancy in multiple sclerosis. Data came from immunoSEQ multiplex PCR; TCRdb stores just in-frame clones and leaves some out. This sample carries roughly 88,000 clones, 92% of them seen once, and the ten largest clones take over 1.5%. Looked up from germline, CDR1 is LNHDA and CDR2 is SQIVND (reference sequence). There are 12 residues in the CDR3. V shed 7 bases and J shed 7 bases, with 10 bases lying between them. In its sample, this clone was seen a few times. The receptor comes from a female donor with multiple sclerosis, enrolled in a pregnancy study. The chain uses TRBV19 and TRBJ2-2, with a tentative D call TRBD2 (5 bases). The material sequenced was peripheral blood, taken in the first trimester of pregnancy. CDR3 nucleotide sequence: TGTGCCAGTAAAAGGGAGATCGGGGAGCTGTTTTTT. It is translated as CASKREIGELFF.